The clone carrying this T cell receptor beta chain was recorded a few times. Its antigen is as yet unknown. This sample stems from a study of response to subunit inactivated influenza vaccine. The length of the CDR3 is 14 residues. Germline V gene lookup returns CDR1 MNHEY and CDR2 SVGAGI. With 0 bases removed from V and 7 bases from J, the gap between germline ends came to 9 bases. Study-wide results and caveats: Authors suggested each seasonal influenza vaccination recruits few new T cells.

TCRdb itself ran the RT-PCR reads through MiXCR, one entry per CDR3 protein. The table shows about 700,000 distinct CDR3 sequences, with approximately 14% occurring only once. The TCR originated in a man in his fifties who received an inactivated influenza vaccine. The V gene is TRBV6-5, the J gene TRBJ2-2; D remains unclear. The sequenced sample was PBMCs from blood, obtained less than 15 days before vaccination. In DNA form, the CDR3 reads TGTGCCAGCAGTTACTCATTTTGGGGCGGGGAGCTGTTTTTT. This gives the protein CASSYSFWGGELFF.